Following are 12 T cell receptor beta chains from one sample sequenced in a study of blood T cell repertoires in COVID-19. TCRdb's table, derived via immunoSEQ multiplex PCR, lists solely in-frame clones and lacks some. The sample yields 70,000 or so clones, around nine tenths seen once. The sample consisted of peripheral blood. These receptors all stem from a man in his 60s with acute or convalescent COVID-19.

The chain combines TRBV19 with TRBJ2-1, with D perhaps TRBD2 (5 bases). The germline V and J ends were trimmed by 7 bases and 2 bases, with 15 bases remaining between them. This CDR3 is built from 15 residues. Germline CDR1 reads LNHDA; CDR2 reads SQIVND (reference sequence). The CDR3 spells CASTKRTETYNEQFF. The CDR3 nucleotides are TGTGCCAGTACCAAGAGGACTGAAACCTACAATGAGCAGTTCTTC. Complete variable domain (other parts from reference TRBV19 and TRBJ2-1): DGGITQSPKYLFRKEGQNVTLSCEQNLNHDAMYWYRQDPGQGLRLIYYSQIVNDFQKGDIAEGYSVSREKKESFPLTVTSAQKNPTAFYLCASTKRTETYNEQFFGPGTRLTVL.

The J gene is TRBJ1-4, the V gene TRBV6-2 or TRBV6-3; possible D gene TRBD1, 6 bases. The V end was cut by 5 bases, the J end by 10 bases, with 20 bases between. Germline-derived CDR1 and CDR2 are MNHEY and SVGEGT. The CDR3 spans 15 residues. Here the CDR3 reads CASSEGTTPRGKLFF. The CDR3 nucleotides read TGTGCCAGCAGTGAGGGGACAACCCCTCGGGGAAAACTGTTTTTT.

V usage is TRBV30 and J usage is TRBJ2-7; tentative D call: TRBD1 (6 bases). V shed 3 bases and J shed 2 bases, with 8 bases lying between them. The CDR3 contains 12 residues. In germline, CDR1 is GTSNPN, CDR2 SVGIG (reference sequence). The CDR3 is CAWRGTTYEQYF. The CDR3 DNA reads TGTGCCTGGAGGGGGACAACCTACGAGCAGTACTTC.

The J gene is TRBJ1-1, the V gene TRBV27; the D gene is possibly TRBD1 (5 bases). This CDR3 contains 13 residues. The germline V gene encodes CDR1 MNHEY and CDR2 SMNVEV (reference sequence). The germline V and J ends were trimmed by 4 bases and 1 base, with 7 bases remaining between them. CDR3 sequence: CASSSTENTEAFF. CDR3 nucleotides: TGTGCCAGCAGTTCGACAGAGAACACTGAAGCTTTCTTT.

The chain has TRBV4-2 and TRBJ2-7, with a tentative D call TRBD1 (8 bases). CDR3 size: 18 residues. Germline CDR1 reads LGHNA; CDR2 reads YNFKEQ. The germline V and J ends were trimmed by 0 bases and 3 bases, with 21 bases remaining between them. This CDR3 reads CASSQDKVNRGGRYEQYF. DNA of the CDR3: TGTGCCAGCAGCCAAGATAAGGTTAACAGGGGGGGACGCTACGAGCAGTACTTC.

The J gene is TRBJ2-3, the V gene TRBV24-1, with TRBD2 matching 8 bases. Trimming cost V 2 bases and J 11 bases; bases outside gene matches: 5. Germline-derived CDR1 and CDR2 are KGHDR and SFDVKD. This CDR3 region has 13 residues. The CDR3: CATSDSGLGRQYF. CDR3 DNA sequence: TGTGCCACCAGTGATTCGGGACTAGGAAGGCAGTATTTT.

The chain couples TRBV9 to TRBJ2-7; 8 nucleotides line up with TRBD1. V dropped 0 bases and J dropped 0; count of bases not matched to a gene: 5. The CDR3 is 16 residues long. Germline CDR1 SGDLS, CDR2 YYNGEE. The CDR3 bases are TGTGCCAGCAGCGTAGGAGGGACAGGAATCTCCTACGAGCAGTACTTC. Its translation is CASSVGGTGISYEQYF.

This clone showed up just a few times. The same CDR3 arises from other DNA sequences in this sample as well. The chain links TRBV5-1 to TRBJ1-2; TRBD1 matches at 7 bases. V trimming: 0 bases; J trimming: 7 bases; junction bases outside the gene matches: 9. CDR3 length: 15 amino acids. CDR1 and CDR2 (germline): SGHRS, YFSETQ. The CDR3 reads CASSLVGRGSGGYTF. The CDR3 DNA reads TGCGCCAGCAGCTTGGTCGGCAGGGGGTCTGGTGGCTACACCTTC.

This clone has only a few counts. V and J are TRBV6-5 and TRBJ1-2; 8 bases are shared with TRBD1. In germline, CDR1 is MNHEY, CDR2 SVGAGI. CDR3 length: 14 residues. J lost 6 bases, V lost 6 bases, and 9 bases had no gene match. The CDR3 region has the DNA TGTGCCAGCAGGTCCGGGACAGGAGTGGATGGCTACACCTTC. Translated, it gives CASRSGTGVDGYTF.

The V call is TRBV3-1 (or the pseudogene TRBV3-2), the J call TRBJ2-1; D may be TRBD1 (5 bases). The CDR3 length is 15 residues. Germline V gene data show CDR1 as LGHDT and CDR2 as YNNKEL (reference sequence). Trimming stripped 0 bases from V and 7 bases from J, with 13 bases between. The CDR3 bases are TGTGCCAGCAGCCAAGAGCGCAGGGCGAGAAATGAGCAGTTCTTC. Translating it yields CASSQERRARNEQFF.

The gene calls are TRBV7-9 and TRBJ2-1; D call uncertain. There are 13 residues in the CDR3. V lost 1 base, J lost 7 bases, and 8 bases lay in between. Germline CDR1 is SEHNR and CDR2 is FQNEAQ (reference sequence). CDR3: CASSLGAVNEQFF. The CDR3 DNA is TGTGCCAGCAGCTTAGGGGCAGTTAATGAGCAGTTCTTC.

This sequence joins TRBV5-4 and TRBJ2-5, with 10 bases identical to TRBD2. V trimming: 4 bases; J trimming: 2 bases; junction bases outside the gene matches: 8. This CDR3 spans 16 amino acids. Germline V gene lookup returns CDR1 SGHNT and CDR2 YYREEE (reference sequence). CDR3: CASSTPGLAPQETQYF. The CDR3 bases are TGTGCCAGCAGCACGCCGGGACTAGCGCCTCAAGAGACCCAGTACTTC.